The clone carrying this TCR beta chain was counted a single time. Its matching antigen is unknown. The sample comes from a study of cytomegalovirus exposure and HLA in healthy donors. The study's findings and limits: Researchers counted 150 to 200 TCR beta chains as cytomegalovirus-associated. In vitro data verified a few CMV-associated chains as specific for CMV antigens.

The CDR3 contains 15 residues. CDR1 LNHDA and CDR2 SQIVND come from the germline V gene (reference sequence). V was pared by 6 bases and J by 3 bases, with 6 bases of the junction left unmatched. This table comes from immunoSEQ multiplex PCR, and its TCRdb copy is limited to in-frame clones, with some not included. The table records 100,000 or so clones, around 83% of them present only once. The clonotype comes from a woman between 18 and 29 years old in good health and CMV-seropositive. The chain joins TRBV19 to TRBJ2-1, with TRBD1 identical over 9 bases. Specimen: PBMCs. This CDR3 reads CASRTAGQGYNEQFF. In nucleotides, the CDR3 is TGTGCCAGTAGGACCGCGGGACAGGGCTACAATGAGCAGTTCTTC.